This T cell receptor beta chain originates from a study of blood T cells in healthy people across ages. Alongside a J-beta primer mix, a sample-barcoded 5' primer served in a second PCR lasting about 7 to 12 cycles. A single record per CDR3 protein comes from TCRdb applying MiXCR to the 5' RACE reads. In the table there are approximately 790,000 distinct CDR3 sequences, 55% to 65% of which are singletons. Germline V gives CDR1 MGHRA, CDR2 YSYEKL. The CDR3 sequence is 16 residues long. V was trimmed by 1 base and J by 1 base, leaving 14 bases between them. The chain uses TRBV4-1 and TRBJ2-7; D perhaps matches TRBD1 (6 bases). The sequence was obtained from a man aged 30 to 39 in good health. Material for sequencing was blood. The CDR3, as DNA: TGCGCCAGCAGCCAAGGTGGAGACAGGCCTTCCTACGAGCAGTACTTC. Translated, it gives CASSQGGDRPSYEQYF.